The 31 T cell receptor beta chains presented below share a single source sample, sequenced in a study of cytomegalovirus exposure and HLA in healthy donors. Generated by immunoSEQ multiplex PCR, the TCRdb table keeps only in-frame clones and is missing some. The data show 200,000 or so clones, roughly 85% seen once. Sequencing was carried out using PBMCs. The receptors here all came from a young woman in good health and CMV-seronegative.

On this clone itself: The junction differs from germline at one of its ends, possibly a read error. The chain joins TRBV5-6 to TRBJ1-1, with D unclear. Germline lookup yields CDR1 SGHDT and CDR2 YYEEEE. This CDR3 comprises 12 residues. CDR3 in DNA: TGTGCCAGCAGCTTAATGGAAGTTTCGTATCTCTTT. It codes for CASSLMEVSYLF. Filled out from reference TRBV5-6 and TRBJ1-1, the complete variable domain reads DAGVTQSPTHLIKTRGQQVTLRCSPKSGHDTVSWYQQALGQGPQFIFQYYEEEERQRGNFPDRFSGHQFPNYSSELNVNALLLGDSALYLCASSLMEVSYLFGQGTRLTVV.

CDR3 residues: CASSLGGANTEAFF. DNA for the CDR3: TGCGCCAGCAGCTTGGGTGGGGCGAACACTGAAGCTTTCTTT. The V and J genes are TRBV5-1 and TRBJ1-1, with D tentatively TRBD1 (5 bases). Germline V gene lookup returns CDR1 SGHRS and CDR2 YFSETQ. The V and J ends lost 0 bases and 1 base respectively, with 7 bases between them. The CDR3 covers 14 residues.

This chain joins TRBV4-1 and TRBJ2-1, with 13 bases lining up with TRBD2. The length of the CDR3 is 15 residues. The trim removed 5 bases at V and 9 bases at J, leaving 7 bases unmatched. CDR1 MGHRA and CDR2 YSYEKL come from the germline V gene. The CDR3 loop is CASSATSGRVGEQFF. As DNA, the CDR3 is TGCGCCAGCAGCGCAACTAGCGGGAGGGTGGGTGAGCAGTTCTTC.

This chain links TRBV18 with TRBJ2-7, with D possibly being TRBD2 (6 bases). Germline values: CDR1 KGHSH, CDR2 LQKENI. The CDR3 spans 15 residues. V lost 6 bases and J 1 base, leaving 16 bases between the germline ends. In nucleotides, the CDR3 is TGTGCCAGCTCCCTCCTGGGGGGAGAGTCCTACGAGCAGTACTTC. This codes for CASSLLGGESYEQYF.

The gene calls are TRBV5-6 and TRBJ2-7, with 9 bases matching TRBD1. Germline values: CDR1 SGHDT, CDR2 YYEEEE. Trimming at V came to 4 bases and at J to 3 bases, leaving 11 bases not matched to a gene. CDR3 length equals 16 residues. The CDR3 region is CASSPTPGQGLYEQYF. The DNA of the CDR3 is TGTGCCAGCAGCCCCACTCCGGGACAGGGTCTCTACGAGCAGTACTTC.

A note on this clone: Other DNA sequences in the same sample also yield this CDR3. V is TRBV20-1 and J is TRBJ2-3; D is unclear. The CDR3 sequence is 10 residues long. Germline V gene lookup returns CDR1 DFQATT and CDR2 SNEGSKA (reference sequence). Trimming took 3 bases from V and 3 from J, leaving 1 base between them. CDR3: CSASTDTQYF. CDR3 DNA: TGCAGTGCTAGTACAGATACGCAGTATTTT.

This clone was seen more than once but under ten times. The chain carries TRBV28 and TRBJ2-1; no firm D call. Germline CDR1 reads MDHEN; CDR2 reads SYDVKM. The CDR3 consists of 14 residues. Trimming cost V 8 bases and J 4 bases, with 15 bases left between them. The CDR3 sequence is CASDEGDRYNEQFF. CDR3 DNA: TGTGCCAGCGACGAAGGAGACCGATACAATGAGCAGTTCTTC.

The rearrangement links TRBV30 to TRBJ1-5; D remains unclear. Trimming removed 5 bases from V and 4 bases from J, with 15 bases in between. Per germline, CDR1 GTSNPN and CDR2 SVGIG (reference sequence). The CDR3 contains 14 residues. CDR3 sequence (DNA): TGTGCCTGGGGTCGCGGTTCGCCGAATCAGCCCCAGCATTTT. Protein: CAWGRGSPNQPQHF.

V and J are TRBV15 and TRBJ1-1, with 7 bases aligning to TRBD1. Germline assignment: CDR1 LNHNV and CDR2 YYDKDF (reference sequence). J was trimmed by 1 base and V by 1 base; bases with no gene match: 3. The CDR3 extends over 15 amino acids. CDR3 sequence: CATSRVEGANTEAFF. CDR3 DNA: TGTGCCACCAGCAGAGTTGAGGGGGCGAACACTGAAGCTTTCTTT.

Here the CDR3 DNA reads TGTGCCAGCAGTGACTCACCGCGGGACACTGAAGCTTTCTTT. Its protein product is CASSDSPRDTEAFF. The chain links TRBV6-4 to TRBJ1-1, with D unresolved. This CDR3 is 14 amino acids long. The V and J ends lost 0 bases and 3 bases respectively, with 8 bases between them. The V gene's germline CDR1 is MRHNA and CDR2 SNTAGT.

In its sample, this clone was seen once. V and J are TRBV13 and TRBJ2-1; D is uncertain. This CDR3 is built from 17 residues. From germline, CDR1 is PRHDT and CDR2 FYEKMQ (reference sequence). Between the trimmed V and J ends, which lost 5 bases and 6 bases, there was a span of 23 bases. CDR3 sequence (DNA): TGTGCCAGCAGCCCCCCCGCCTCTAGTTACGCACTCAATGAGCAGTTCTTC. Amino acids: CASSPPASSYALNEQFF.

The V call is TRBV28, the J call TRBJ2-2; D might be TRBD1 (6 bases). V lost 5 bases, J lost 5 bases, and 15 bases lay in between. Germline CDR1 reads MDHEN; CDR2 reads SYDVKM. The CDR3 has 15 amino acids. The CDR3 sequence is CASSGGRVLTGELFF. The CDR3 DNA is TGTGCCAGCAGTGGGGGCAGGGTATTAACCGGGGAGCTGTTTTTT. Complete variable domain (other parts from reference TRBV28 and TRBJ2-2): DVKVTQSSRYLVKRTGEKVFLECVQDMDHENMFWYRQDPGLGLRLIYFSYDVKMKEKGDIPEGYSVSREKKERFSLILESASTNQTSMYLCASSGGRVLTGELFFGEGSRLTVL.

This clone occurred once. The genes are TRBV11-2 and TRBJ1-4; the D gene is possibly TRBD1 (6 bases). Trimming cost V 1 base and J 8 bases, with 11 bases left between them. The CDR3 runs to 14 residues. The germline CDR1 and CDR2 sequences are SGHAT and FQNNGV. CDR3 sequence (DNA): TGTGCCAGCAGCTTAGGTCGGGACATGGAAAAACTGTTTTTT. This gives the protein CASSLGRDMEKLFF. The full variable domain, its missing parts supplied by reference TRBV11-2 and TRBJ1-4, is EAGVAQSPRYKIIEKRQSVAFWCNPISGHATLYWYQQILGQGPKLLIQFQNNGVVDDSQLPKDRFSAERLKGVDSTLKIQPAKLEDSAVYLCASSLGRDMEKLFFGSGTQLSVL.

The chain joins TRBV25-1 to TRBJ1-2, with D perhaps matching TRBD1 (5 bases). The germline V and J ends were trimmed by 0 bases and 4 bases, with 9 bases remaining between them. From germline, CDR1 is MGHDK and CDR2 SYGVNS. The CDR3 loop spans 14 amino acids. The DNA of the CDR3 is TGTGCCAGCAGTGAATACCCGAGGGGCTATGGCTACACCTTC. This codes for CASSEYPRGYGYTF.

This clone was picked up one time. This rearrangement joins TRBV11-2 to TRBJ2-2, with 13 positions matching TRBD2. The germline CDR1 and CDR2 sequences are SGHAT and FQNNGV. The CDR3 extends over 18 amino acids. V gave up 4 bases and J gave up 4 bases; unmatched junction bases: 9. The CDR3 reads CASSWGTSGVYGTGELFF. CDR3 sequence (DNA): TGTGCCAGCAGCTGGGGGACTAGCGGGGTGTACGGCACCGGGGAGCTGTTTTTT.

The chain uses TRBV2 and TRBJ2-1; D not resolved. Germline CDR1 SNHLY, CDR2 FYNNEI. V lost 4 bases, J lost 6 bases, and 13 bases lay in between. The CDR3 has 14 amino acids. The CDR3: CASSGTRNGNEQFF. CDR3 nucleotides: TGTGCCAGCAGTGGGACCCGCAATGGCAATGAGCAGTTCTTC.

The V gene is TRBV11-2, the J gene TRBJ1-3; tentatively, D is TRBD1 (6 bases). The V gene's germline CDR1 is SGHAT and CDR2 FQNNGV. This CDR3 comprises 14 residues. V shed 6 bases and J shed 3 bases, with 12 bases lying between them. The CDR3 DNA reads TGTGCCAGCAGTTCCGCAGGGGTTGGAAACACCATATATTTT. The encoded protein is CASSSAGVGNTIYF.

The rearrangement links TRBV15 to TRBJ1-1; TRBD1 might be the D (6 bases). The CDR3 is made up of 16 amino acids. The V and J ends lost 0 bases and 1 base respectively, with 12 bases between them. Germline V gene sequence: CDR1 LNHNV, CDR2 YYDKDF (reference sequence). CDR3 region: CATSREGRGENTEAFF. The CDR3 DNA sequence: TGTGCCACCAGCAGAGAAGGCAGGGGCGAGAACACTGAAGCTTTCTTT.

V and J are TRBV4-2 and TRBJ2-7; the match to TRBD2 covers 13 bases. This CDR3 is built from 17 residues. Germline V lookup: CDR1 LGHNA, CDR2 YNFKEQ. V lost 0 bases and J lost 0; bases outside the gene matches: 2. The CDR3 coding sequence is TGTGCCAGCAGCCAAGAGGGGACTAGCGGGGTCTCCTACGAGCAGTACTTC. It specifies CASSQEGTSGVSYEQYF.

The chain recombines TRBV2 with TRBJ2-1, with 12 bases matching TRBD2. Germline values: CDR1 SNHLY, CDR2 FYNNEI. J lost 2 bases, V lost 0 bases, and 5 bases had no gene match. The CDR3 consists of 18 residues. CDR3 nucleotide sequence: TGTGCCAGCAGTGAAGCGCGGCTAGCGGGAGGGGCCTACAATGAGCAGTTCTTC. Amino acid sequence: CASSEARLAGGAYNEQFF.

The chain recombines TRBV30 with TRBJ2-3, with TRBD2 matching over 7 bases. Germline V gene lookup returns CDR1 GTSNPN and CDR2 SVGIG (reference sequence). The ends lost 5 bases at V and 0 bases at J; junction bases unmatched: 8. The CDR3 has 15 residues. The CDR3 is CAWGRLAVSTDTQYF. The CDR3 region has the DNA TGTGCCTGGGGCCGGCTAGCGGTTAGCACAGATACGCAGTATTTT.

This chain uses TRBV7-2 with TRBJ2-7; possibly TRBD2 for D (6 bases). Germline assignment: CDR1 SGHTA and CDR2 FQGNSA. This CDR3 has 14 residues. The V and J ends lost 5 bases and 4 bases respectively, with 15 bases between them. The CDR3 nucleotides are TGTGCCAGCAGCCCGCTCGGGCGGGATTACGAGCAGTACTTC. Translated: CASSPLGRDYEQYF.

The chain combines TRBV2 with TRBJ2-1; no firm D call. Looked up from germline, CDR1 is SNHLY and CDR2 is FYNNEI. Trimming left V 5 bases short and J 6 bases short, with 8 bases between. The CDR3 is 12 amino acids. CDR3 region: CASSPTVNEQFF. For the CDR3, the DNA is TGTGCCAGCAGTCCTACGGTCAATGAGCAGTTCTTC. Full variable domain (rest looked up from reference TRBV2 and TRBJ2-1): EPEVTQTPSHQVTQMGQEVILRCVPISNHLYFYWYRQILGQKVEFLVSFYNNEISEKSEIFDDQFSVERPDGSNFTLKIRSTKLEDSAMYFCASSPTVNEQFFGPGTRLTVL.

The chain employs TRBV5-1 and TRBJ1-3, with TRBD1 matching over 8 bases. Germline loops: CDR1 SGHRS, CDR2 YFSETQ. This CDR3 comprises 16 residues. Trimming took 4 bases from V and 0 from J; bases not matched to a gene: 6. CDR3 amino acids: CASSLGQGFSGNTIYF. For the CDR3, the DNA is TGCGCCAGCAGCCTAGGACAGGGCTTCTCTGGAAACACCATATATTTT.

The V gene is TRBV11-2, the J gene TRBJ2-1, with unresolved D. Germline V gives CDR1 SGHAT, CDR2 FQNNGV. Trimming stripped 5 bases from V and 5 bases from J, with 10 bases between. The CDR3 has 13 residues. CDR3 nucleotide sequence: TGTGCCAGCAGCGTCCACCTGGACAATGAGCAGTTCTTC. Protein sequence: CASSVHLDNEQFF.

This sequence joins TRBV19 and TRBJ1-1; D call uncertain. Trimming took off 5 bases at V and 3 bases at J, with 25 bases between the two ends. The CDR3 extends over 18 amino acids. Germline values: CDR1 LNHDA, CDR2 SQIVND (reference sequence). The CDR3 coding sequence is TGTGCCAGTAGTCAAGCTTTGGGCCCCCCCTTTGCGGACACTGAAGCTTTCTTT. Amino acid sequence: CASSQALGPPFADTEAFF.

This clone was counted a few times. Other DNA sequences within the sample encode an identical CDR3. The V call is TRBV9, the J call TRBJ1-1; D remains unclear. Germline loops: CDR1 SGDLS, CDR2 YYNGEE. The CDR3 consists of 12 residues. Trimming stripped 7 bases from V and 0 bases from J, with 7 bases between. CDR3 loop: CASSGMNTEAFF. CDR3 sequence (DNA): TGTGCCAGCTCTGGGATGAACACTGAAGCTTTCTTT.

The V gene is TRBV5-1, the J gene TRBJ2-7; 8 bases align to TRBD2. The CDR3 spans 14 residues. The V and J ends lost 3 bases and 5 bases, in that order; junction bases with no gene match: 7. Looked up from germline, CDR1 is SGHRS and CDR2 is YFSETQ. CDR3 protein: CASSYTGTRDEQYF. The CDR3 region has the DNA TGCGCCAGCAGCTACACCGGGACTAGAGACGAGCAGTACTTC.

The rearrangement uses TRBV6-1 and TRBJ2-7; D is perhaps TRBD1 (5 bases). CDR1 and CDR2 from the germline V gene are MNHNS and SASEGT. Trimming removed 6 bases at V and 2 bases at J, with 11 bases between. The CDR3 runs 13 residues. CDR3 loop: CASRRQTAYEQYF. The CDR3 DNA is TGTGCCAGCAGACGACAGACCGCCTACGAGCAGTACTTC.

The chain has TRBV18 and TRBJ2-4; 15 bases line up with TRBD2. J gave up 7 bases and V 2 bases, and 3 bases lay outside the gene matches. This CDR3 region has 16 residues. CDR1 is KGHSH, CDR2 LQKENI, per germline. The DNA for the CDR3 is TGTGCCAGCTCACCAGGGACTAGCGGGAGGAATAACATTCAGTACTTC. It codes for CASSPGTSGRNNIQYF.

This chain links TRBV5-1 with TRBJ1-2, with TRBD1 matching 8 bases. The germline CDR1 and CDR2 sequences are SGHRS and YFSETQ. This CDR3 is 13 amino acids long. V shed 4 bases and J 8 bases; nucleotides not matched to a gene: 7. The CDR3 loop is CASSPDRVGGYTF. CDR3 nucleotides: TGCGCCAGCAGCCCGGACAGGGTGGGGGGCTACACCTTC.